This T cell receptor beta chain came from a study of glioma-infiltrating T cells after dendritic cell vaccination. Turning to the study itself: Patients received three intradermal dendritic cell vaccine injections at biweekly intervals. Points from the study as a whole: Few patients contributed both blood and tumor specimens.

Up to about 2 ug genomic DNA was used for TCRB CDR3 amplification. The assay was immunoSEQ multiplex PCR, and TCRdb's table has in-frame clones only and misses some. The sample includes around 73,000 clones, about four fifths of them seen just once. This clone was observed a single time. Its antigen is still unknown. The receptor was isolated from a human donor with glioblastoma. The specimen comprised blood, sampled before dendritic cell vaccination.

CDR3 nucleotide sequence: TGTGCCAGCAGTGAGACTAGCGGCCGGGGCGGGGAGCTGTTTTTT. Amino acids: CASSETSGRGGELFF. This chain links TRBV2 with TRBJ2-2; TRBD2 matches at 9 bases. This CDR3 comprises 15 residues. CDR1 SNHLY and CDR2 FYNNEI come from the germline V gene. Trimming cost V 3 bases and J 7 bases; bases outside gene matches: 6.